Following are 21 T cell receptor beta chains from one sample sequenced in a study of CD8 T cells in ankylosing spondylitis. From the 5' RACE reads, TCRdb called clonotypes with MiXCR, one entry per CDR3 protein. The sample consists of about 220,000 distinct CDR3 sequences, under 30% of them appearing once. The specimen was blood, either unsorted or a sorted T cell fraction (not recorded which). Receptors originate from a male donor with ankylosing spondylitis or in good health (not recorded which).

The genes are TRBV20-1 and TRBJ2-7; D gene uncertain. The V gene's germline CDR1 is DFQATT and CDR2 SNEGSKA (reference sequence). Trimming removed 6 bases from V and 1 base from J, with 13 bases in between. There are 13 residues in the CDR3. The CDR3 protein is CSADRAPSYEQYF. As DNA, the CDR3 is TGCAGTGCCGACCGGGCCCCATCCTACGAGCAGTACTTC.

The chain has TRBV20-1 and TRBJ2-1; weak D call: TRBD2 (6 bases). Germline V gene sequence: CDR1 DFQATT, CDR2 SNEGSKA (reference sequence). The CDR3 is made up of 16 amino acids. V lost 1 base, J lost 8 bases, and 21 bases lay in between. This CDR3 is CSARGLLAPRVDEQFF. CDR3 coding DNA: TGCAGTGCTAGAGGCCTCCTAGCGCCGAGGGTAGATGAGCAGTTCTTC.

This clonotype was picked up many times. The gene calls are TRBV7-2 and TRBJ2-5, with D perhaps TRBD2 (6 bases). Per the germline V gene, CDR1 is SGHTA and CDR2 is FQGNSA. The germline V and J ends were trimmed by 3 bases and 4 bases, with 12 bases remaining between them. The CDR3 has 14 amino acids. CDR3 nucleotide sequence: TGTGCCAGCAGCTTGGACTACGGGGGAGAGACCCAGTACTTC. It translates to CASSLDYGGETQYF.

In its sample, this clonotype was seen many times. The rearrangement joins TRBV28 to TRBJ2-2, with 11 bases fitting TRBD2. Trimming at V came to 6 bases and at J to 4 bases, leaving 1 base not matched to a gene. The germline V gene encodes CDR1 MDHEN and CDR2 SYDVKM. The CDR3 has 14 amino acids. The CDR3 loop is CASRLAGGTGELFF. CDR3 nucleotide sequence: TGTGCCAGCAGGCTAGCGGGAGGCACCGGGGAGCTGTTTTTT.

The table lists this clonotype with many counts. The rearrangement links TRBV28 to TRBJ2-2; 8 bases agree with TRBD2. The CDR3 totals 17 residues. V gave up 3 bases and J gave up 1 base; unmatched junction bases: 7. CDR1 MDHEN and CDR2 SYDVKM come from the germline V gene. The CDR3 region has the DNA TGTGCCAGCAGTTTTCGGCCTCTAGCGGGGAACACCGGGGAGCTGTTTTTT. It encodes CASSFRPLAGNTGELFF. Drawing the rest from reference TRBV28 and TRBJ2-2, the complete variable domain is DVKVTQSSRYLVKRTGEKVFLECVQDMDHENMFWYRQDPGLGLRLIYFSYDVKMKEKGDIPEGYSVSREKKERFSLILESASTNQTSMYLCASSFRPLAGNTGELFFGEGSRLTVL.

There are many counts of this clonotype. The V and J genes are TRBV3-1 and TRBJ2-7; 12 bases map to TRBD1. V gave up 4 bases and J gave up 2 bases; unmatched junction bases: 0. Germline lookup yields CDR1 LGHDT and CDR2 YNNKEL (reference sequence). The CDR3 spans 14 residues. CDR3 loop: CASSRDRGPYEQYF. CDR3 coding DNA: TGTGCCAGCAGCCGGGACAGGGGGCCCTACGAGCAGTACTTC.

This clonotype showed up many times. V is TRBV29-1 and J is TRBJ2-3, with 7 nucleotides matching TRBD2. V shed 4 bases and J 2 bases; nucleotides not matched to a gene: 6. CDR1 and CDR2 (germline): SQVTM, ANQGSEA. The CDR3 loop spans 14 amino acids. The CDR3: CSVGASGNTDTQYF. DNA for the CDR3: TGCAGCGTTGGAGCTAGCGGCAACACAGATACGCAGTATTTT.

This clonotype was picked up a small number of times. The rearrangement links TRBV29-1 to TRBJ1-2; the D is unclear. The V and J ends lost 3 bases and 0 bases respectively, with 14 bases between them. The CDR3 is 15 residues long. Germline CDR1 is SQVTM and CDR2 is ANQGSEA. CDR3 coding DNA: TGCAGCGTTGAGCCAAGACTGAGCGCTAACTATGGCTACACCTTC. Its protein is CSVEPRLSANYGYTF.

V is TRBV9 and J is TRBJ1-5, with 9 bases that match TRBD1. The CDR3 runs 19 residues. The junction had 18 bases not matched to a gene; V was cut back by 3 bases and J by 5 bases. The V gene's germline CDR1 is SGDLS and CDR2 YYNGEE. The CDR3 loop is CASSAKWGTGQGKDQPQHF. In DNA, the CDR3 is TGTGCCAGCAGCGCTAAGTGGGGGACGGGACAGGGAAAGGATCAGCCCCAGCATTTT.

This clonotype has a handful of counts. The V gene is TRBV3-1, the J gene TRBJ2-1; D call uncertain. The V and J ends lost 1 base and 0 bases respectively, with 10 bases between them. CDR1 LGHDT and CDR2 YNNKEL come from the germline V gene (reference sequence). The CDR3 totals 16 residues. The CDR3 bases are TGTGCCAGCAGCCAAGGGATATGGAGCTCCTACAATGAGCAGTTCTTC. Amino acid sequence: CASSQGIWSSYNEQFF.

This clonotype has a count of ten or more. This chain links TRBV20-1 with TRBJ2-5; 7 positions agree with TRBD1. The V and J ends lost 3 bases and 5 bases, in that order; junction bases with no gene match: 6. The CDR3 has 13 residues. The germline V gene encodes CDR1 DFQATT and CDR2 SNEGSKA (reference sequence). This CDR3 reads CSARETGTETQYF. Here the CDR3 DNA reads TGCAGTGCTAGGGAGACAGGGACGGAGACCCAGTACTTC.

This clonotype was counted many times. CDR3 in amino acids: CSARLAGGPADTQYF. CDR3 DNA: TGCAGTGCTAGGCTAGCGGGAGGGCCTGCAGATACGCAGTATTTT. The J gene is TRBJ2-3, the V gene TRBV20-1; the match to TRBD2 covers 12 bases. This CDR3 is 15 amino acids long. The J segment lost 4 bases and the V segment lost 3 bases, leaving 5 bases of the junction unmatched. The germline V gene encodes CDR1 DFQATT and CDR2 SNEGSKA (reference sequence).

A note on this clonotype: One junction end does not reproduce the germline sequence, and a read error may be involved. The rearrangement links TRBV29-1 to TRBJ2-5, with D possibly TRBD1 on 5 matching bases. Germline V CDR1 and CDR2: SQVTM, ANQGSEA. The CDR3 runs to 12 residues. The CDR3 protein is CSVADGQETQCF. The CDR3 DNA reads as TGCAGCGTAGCTGACGGACAAGAGACCCAGTGCTTC.

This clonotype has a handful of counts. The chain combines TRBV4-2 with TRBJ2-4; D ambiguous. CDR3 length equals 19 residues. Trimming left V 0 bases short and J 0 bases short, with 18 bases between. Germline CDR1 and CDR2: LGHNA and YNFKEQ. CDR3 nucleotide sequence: TGTGCCAGCAGCCAAGATGTGGGCGACGGAAAACTAGCCAAAAACATTCAGTACTTC. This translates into CASSQDVGDGKLAKNIQYF.

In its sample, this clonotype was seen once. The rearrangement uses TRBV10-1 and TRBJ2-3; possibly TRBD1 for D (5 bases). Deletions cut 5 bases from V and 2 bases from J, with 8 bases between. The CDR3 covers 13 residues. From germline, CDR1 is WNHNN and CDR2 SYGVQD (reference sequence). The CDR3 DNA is TGCGCCAGCAGTCGACAGCCCACAGATACGCAGTATTTT. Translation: CASSRQPTDTQYF.

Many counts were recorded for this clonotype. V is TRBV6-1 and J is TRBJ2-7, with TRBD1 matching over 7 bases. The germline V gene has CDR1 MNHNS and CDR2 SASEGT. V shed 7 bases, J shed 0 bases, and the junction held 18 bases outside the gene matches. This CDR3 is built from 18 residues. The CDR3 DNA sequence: TGTGCCAGCACCCTAGAACGGACAGGACGACTGAGCTCCTACGAGCAGTACTTC. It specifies CASTLERTGRLSSYEQYF.

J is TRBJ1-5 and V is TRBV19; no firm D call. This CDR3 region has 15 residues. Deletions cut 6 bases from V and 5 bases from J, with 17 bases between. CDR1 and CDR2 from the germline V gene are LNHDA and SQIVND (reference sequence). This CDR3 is CASRTILPGDQPQHF. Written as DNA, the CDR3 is TGTGCCAGTAGGACGATCCTGCCCGGGGATCAGCCCCAGCATTTT.

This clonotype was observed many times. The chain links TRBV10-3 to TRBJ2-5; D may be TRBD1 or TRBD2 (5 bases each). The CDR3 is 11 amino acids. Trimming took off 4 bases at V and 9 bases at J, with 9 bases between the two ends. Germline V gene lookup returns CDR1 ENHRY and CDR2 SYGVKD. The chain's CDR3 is CAISGEGPQYF. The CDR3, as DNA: TGTGCCATCAGTGGAGAGGGGCCCCAGTACTTC.

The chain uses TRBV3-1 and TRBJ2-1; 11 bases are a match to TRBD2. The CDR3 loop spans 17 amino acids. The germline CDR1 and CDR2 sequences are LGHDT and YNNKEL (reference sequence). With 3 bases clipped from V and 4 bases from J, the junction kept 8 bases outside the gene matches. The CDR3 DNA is TGTGCCAGCAGCCAGAAGCATAGCGGGAGGGATTACAATGAGCAGTTCTTC. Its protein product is CASSQKHSGRDYNEQFF.

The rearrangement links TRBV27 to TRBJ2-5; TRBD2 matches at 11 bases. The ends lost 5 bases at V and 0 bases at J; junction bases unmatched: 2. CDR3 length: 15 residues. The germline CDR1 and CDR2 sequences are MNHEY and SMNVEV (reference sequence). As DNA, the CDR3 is TGTGCCAGCAGTGGACTAGCGGGCAACCAAGAGACCCAGTACTTC. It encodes CASSGLAGNQETQYF.

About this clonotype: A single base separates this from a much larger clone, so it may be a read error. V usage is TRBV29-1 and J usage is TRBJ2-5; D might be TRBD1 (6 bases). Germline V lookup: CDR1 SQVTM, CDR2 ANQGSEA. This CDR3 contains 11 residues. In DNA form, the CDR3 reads TGCAGCGTCTTAGGGGGTGAGACCCAGTGCTTC. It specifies CSVLGGETQCF.